This passage covers 27 T cell receptor beta chains from one sample sequenced in a study of OX40 agonist ivuxolimab in advanced cancers. Only in-frame clones appear in the TCRdb table, and some are missing; sequencing was by immunoSEQ multiplex PCR. This sample yields 60,000 to 100,000 clones, of which approximately 90% are seen a single time; around 0.5% belongs to the top ten. The specimen comprised CD4+ or CD8+ T cells sorted from blood, sampled in a trial of the OX40 agonist ivuxolimab. The origin of the receptors is an adult with an advanced solid tumor such as melanoma, head and neck, liver or kidney cancer.

V gene TRBV5-5 combines with J gene TRBJ2-1; tentatively, D is TRBD1 (6 bases). Germline lookup yields CDR1 SGHKS and CDR2 YYEKEE (reference sequence). The CDR3 has 13 residues. V lost 2 bases and J lost 6, with 9 bases in between. Here the CDR3 DNA reads TGTGCCAGCAGCTTCTTAGGGGGCAATGAGCAGTTCTTC. Its translation is CASSFLGGNEQFF.

The chain is built from TRBV7-2 and TRBJ2-1, with 9 bases lining up with TRBD2. CDR3 length: 14 amino acids. CDR1 is SGHTA and CDR2 is FQGNSA in the germline V gene. Trimming at V came to 2 bases and at J to 10 bases, leaving 6 bases not matched to a gene. The CDR3 spells CASSLFGLAGEQFF. Written as DNA, the CDR3 is TGTGCCAGCAGCTTATTCGGGCTAGCGGGAGAGCAGTTCTTC.

This clone was recorded once. The DNA of the CDR3 is TGTGCCAGCAGTTTTAGGGTGAGGGGGCGTTACAATGAGCAGTTCTTC. It yields the protein CASSFRVRGRYNEQFF. V is TRBV28 and J is TRBJ2-1, with 7 bases identical to TRBD1. The trim removed 3 bases at V and 4 bases at J, leaving 9 bases unmatched. This CDR3 is 16 amino acids long. Looked up from germline, CDR1 is MDHEN and CDR2 is SYDVKM.

This clone has just a few counts. The V and J genes are TRBV5-4 and TRBJ1-2, with 9 bases aligning to TRBD1. Germline CDR1 is SGHNT and CDR2 is YYREEE (reference sequence). This CDR3 is 14 amino acids long. V lost 4 bases to trimming and J lost 8 bases; unmatched junction nucleotides: 9. The CDR3 coding sequence is TGTGCCAGCAGCCTAGGGGACAGGGAAGGGGGCTACACCTTC. Protein sequence: CASSLGDREGGYTF.

V usage is TRBV7-2 and J usage is TRBJ2-1; D may be TRBD1 or TRBD2 (5 bases each). The ends were cut back, 1 base at V and 4 bases at J, with 14 bases in the middle. Germline CDR1 is SGHTA and CDR2 is FQGNSA. CDR3 length equals 16 residues. This chain's CDR3 is CASSLGGSSKYNEQFF. The CDR3 bases are TGTGCCAGCAGCTTAGGGGGGTCTAGCAAGTACAATGAGCAGTTCTTC.

The chain is built from TRBV28 and TRBJ2-1; possible D gene TRBD2, 5 bases. The CDR3 loop spans 15 amino acids. Trimming cost V 3 bases and J 0 bases, with 9 bases left between them. The germline V gene has CDR1 MDHEN and CDR2 SYDVKM. The CDR3 loop reads CASSLPGSSYNEQFF. In DNA, the CDR3 is TGTGCCAGCAGTTTGCCGGGGAGCTCCTACAATGAGCAGTTCTTC.

CDR3 amino acids: CASSQGPSGSGNTGELFF. The CDR3 DNA follows: TGTGCCAGCAGCCAAGGTCCTAGCGGGAGCGGGAACACCGGGGAGCTGTTTTTT. The chain has TRBV4-2 and TRBJ2-2; 10 bases fit TRBD2. From germline, CDR1 is LGHNA and CDR2 YNFKEQ. Trimming cost V 1 base and J 1 base; bases outside gene matches: 6. The CDR3 has 18 amino acids.

This clone was observed once. The genes are TRBV11-3 and TRBJ2-2; 9 nucleotides align to TRBD2. The V and J ends lost 7 bases and 7 bases, in that order; junction bases with no gene match: 4. Germline V gene sequence: CDR1 SGHNT, CDR2 YENEEA. This CDR3 contains 13 residues. In DNA, the CDR3 is TGTGCCAGCACCCTTAGCGGGAGCGGGGAGCTGTTTTTT. This encodes CASTLSGSGELFF. The whole variable domain, filled in from reference TRBV11-3 and TRBJ2-2, reads EAGVVQSPRYKIIEKKQPVAFWCNPISGHNTLYWYLQNLGQGPELLIRYENEEAVDDSQLPKDRFSAERLKGVDSTLKIQPAELGDSAVYLCASTLSGSGELFFGEGSRLTVL.

The chain uses TRBV29-1 and TRBJ2-4, with D possibly matching TRBD2 (8 bases). The CDR3 extends over 16 amino acids. Germline V lookup: CDR1 SQVTM, CDR2 ANQGSEA. V gave up 2 bases and J gave up 3 bases, with 17 bases separating them. The CDR3 spells CSVELGQSGSKNIQYF. CDR3 nucleotide sequence: TGCAGCGTTGAATTGGGACAGAGCGGGAGCAAAAACATTCAGTACTTC.

The V gene is TRBV5-4, the J gene TRBJ1-2; a possible D gene is TRBD1 (6 bases). Germline V gives CDR1 SGHNT, CDR2 YYREEE (reference sequence). Between the trimmed V and J ends, which lost 0 bases and 4 bases, there was a span of 13 bases. The CDR3 totals 15 residues. CDR3 in DNA: TGTGCCAGCAGCTTGGAACAGGGAGGCCCCTATGGCTACACCTTC. Its translation: CASSLEQGGPYGYTF.

The chain recombines TRBV7-9 with TRBJ2-7; tentative D call: TRBD2 (5 bases). The CDR3 spans 12 residues. Germline CDR1 and CDR2: SEHNR and FQNEAQ (reference sequence). V lost 8 bases, J lost 3 bases, and 11 bases lay in between. Here the CDR3 DNA reads TGTGCCAGCTCGGCGGCGGGCTACGAGCAGTACTTC. Protein product: CASSAAGYEQYF.

The chain couples TRBV11-3 to TRBJ2-2; 9 bases are shared with TRBD2. This CDR3 region has 13 residues. V was pared by 3 bases and J by 11 bases, with 4 bases of the junction left unmatched. In germline, CDR1 is SGHNT, CDR2 YENEEA. DNA for the CDR3: TGTGCCAGCAGCTTTGGGCTAGCGGGAGAGCTGTTTTTT. Protein product: CASSFGLAGELFF.

This rearrangement joins TRBV7-8 to TRBJ2-7, with D perhaps matching TRBD1 (5 bases). V lost 0 bases, J lost 3 bases, and 12 bases lay in between. Germline V gives CDR1 SGHVS, CDR2 FQNEAQ. The CDR3 runs to 15 residues. DNA of the CDR3: TGTGCCAGCAGCTTAGCGGGGCAGGGAATCTACGAGCAGTACTTC. It translates to CASSLAGQGIYEQYF.

This sequence joins TRBV19 and TRBJ1-2, with TRBD1 identical over 9 bases. Germline-derived CDR1 and CDR2 are LNHDA and SQIVND (reference sequence). This CDR3 spans 14 amino acids. J was trimmed by 7 bases and V by 5 bases; bases with no gene match: 8. CDR3 amino acids: CASSVTLQGAGYTF. CDR3 nucleotide sequence: TGTGCCAGTAGTGTAACCCTACAGGGGGCTGGCTACACCTTC.

This clone occurred once. The rearrangement links TRBV29-1 to TRBJ1-3; 10 bases fit TRBD1. Germline-derived CDR1 and CDR2 are SQVTM and ANQGSEA. CDR3 length: 19 amino acids. The V and J ends lost 7 bases and 4 bases, in that order; junction bases with no gene match: 22. Written as DNA, the CDR3 is TGCAGCGCCTCCTTGGCTCGCCCCGGGACAGGGGTGTTGGGAAACACCATATATTTT. Amino acids: CSASLARPGTGVLGNTIYF.

This chain uses TRBV5-5 with TRBJ2-3, with a weak D call TRBD1 (5 bases). The germline V gene encodes CDR1 SGHKS and CDR2 YYEKEE (reference sequence). The CDR3 loop spans 15 amino acids. The V gene lost 1 base and the J gene lost 0 bases, with 9 bases spanning the gap. The CDR3 reads CASSLRGPSTDTQYF. In DNA, the CDR3 is TGTGCCAGCAGCTTGAGGGGTCCTAGCACAGATACGCAGTATTTT. Supplemented by reference TRBV5-5 and TRBJ2-3, the full variable domain reads DAGVTQSPTHLIKTRGQQVTLRCSPISGHKSVSWYQQVLGQGPQFIFQYYEKEERGRGNFPDRFSARQFPNYSSELNVNALLLGDSALYLCASSLRGPSTDTQYFGPGTRLTVL.

The V and J genes are TRBV7-2 and TRBJ2-5; 10 positions match TRBD2. The CDR3 spans 16 residues. CDR1 SGHTA and CDR2 FQGNSA come from the germline V gene. Losses at the gene ends were 5 bases for V and 2 bases for J; bases not matched to a gene: 8. CDR3 residues: CASSPRLAGAQETQYF. In DNA, the CDR3 is TGTGCCAGCAGCCCCCGACTAGCGGGCGCACAAGAGACCCAGTACTTC.

The CDR3 protein is CASSLSGANTEAFF. CDR3 nucleotide sequence: TGTGCCAGCAGCTTATCGGGGGCGAACACTGAAGCTTTCTTT. The rearrangement uses TRBV11-3 and TRBJ1-1; perhaps TRBD1 as D (6 bases). Germline lookup yields CDR1 SGHNT and CDR2 YENEEA. The CDR3 has 14 amino acids. Trimming pared 2 bases from V and 1 base from J, leaving 8 bases between.

V is TRBV2 and J is TRBJ2-7; D might be TRBD1 (6 bases). Germline CDR1 SNHLY, CDR2 FYNNEI. The CDR3 extends over 15 amino acids. With 7 bases removed from V and 2 bases from J, the gap between germline ends came to 18 bases. This CDR3 is CASTNSGRGPYEQYF. DNA of the CDR3: TGTGCCAGCACCAACTCCGGCAGGGGACCCTACGAGCAGTACTTC.

The V call is TRBV28, the J call TRBJ2-7, with D perhaps matching TRBD1 (6 bases). V shed 9 bases and J shed 0 bases, with 18 bases lying between them. In germline, CDR1 is MDHEN, CDR2 SYDVKM. The CDR3 sequence is 15 residues long. CDR3: CASLPPGDYSYEQYF. The CDR3 DNA sequence: TGTGCCAGTTTGCCCCCAGGGGATTACTCCTACGAGCAGTACTTC.

This clone came up once. The gene calls are TRBV5-1 and TRBJ2-3; D might be TRBD1 (5 bases). CDR3 length: 15 amino acids. Germline V gene sequence: CDR1 SGHRS, CDR2 YFSETQ. V was cut by 3 bases and J by 4 bases, with 15 bases left in between. The CDR3 nucleotides are TGCGCCAGCAGCTCCCAGGACCCACAGGCAGATACGCAGTATTTT. Translated: CASSSQDPQADTQYF.

This chain links TRBV5-4 with TRBJ1-2; D may be TRBD1 (5 bases). The CDR3 loop spans 15 amino acids. Germline V gives CDR1 SGHNT, CDR2 YYREEE (reference sequence). The V end was cut by 2 bases, the J end by 5 bases, with 16 bases between. CDR3 nucleotides: TGTGCCAGCAGCTTAATAACAGGCGGGGGGTATGGCTACACCTTC. Protein product: CASSLITGGGYGYTF.

The V gene is TRBV5-1, the J gene TRBJ2-1; 9 bases agree with TRBD2. The CDR3 has 15 residues. CDR1 SGHRS and CDR2 YFSETQ come from the germline V gene. V lost 2 bases and J lost 7; bases outside the gene matches: 7. This CDR3 is CASSLRAGGINEQFF. The CDR3 DNA reads TGCGCCAGCAGCTTAAGGGCGGGAGGGATTAATGAGCAGTTCTTC.

This chain uses TRBV7-2 with TRBJ2-3, with TRBD2 matching 11 bases. With V trimmed by 5 bases and J by 5 bases, 6 bases remained unmatched. The CDR3 extends over 15 amino acids. Germline V gene lookup returns CDR1 SGHTA and CDR2 FQGNSA. CDR3 DNA: TGTGCCAGCAGCCGTAGCGGGAGGGCTGAAGATACGCAGTATTTT. Encoded protein: CASSRSGRAEDTQYF.

The chain uses TRBV7-2 and TRBJ1-2; D not resolved. Trimming pared 1 base from V and 4 bases from J, leaving 10 bases between. Looked up from germline, CDR1 is SGHTA and CDR2 is FQGNSA. The CDR3 is 14 amino acids. This chain's CDR3 is CASSLDGNFYGYTF. CDR3 DNA: TGTGCCAGCAGCTTAGACGGGAATTTCTATGGCTACACCTTC.

V gene TRBV10-3 combines with J gene TRBJ2-2; TRBD1 is a possible D gene (6 bases). The V and J ends lost 7 bases and 0 bases respectively, with 12 bases between them. CDR1 and CDR2 from the germline V gene are ENHRY and SYGVKD. The CDR3 has 15 amino acids. CDR3 nucleotides: TGTGCCATCACCTTCGGGGACACGAACACCGGGGAGCTGTTTTTT. Translation gives CAITFGDTNTGELFF.

In DNA, the CDR3 is TGTGCCAGCAGTCCCTTGACAGGGTGGGCTAACTATGGCTACACCTTC. Amino acid sequence: CASSPLTGWANYGYTF. V usage is TRBV27 and J usage is TRBJ1-2, with 7 bases aligning to TRBD1. V was clipped by 5 bases and J by 0 bases; unmatched bases: 9. This CDR3 has 16 amino acids. CDR1 is MNHEY, CDR2 SMNVEV, per germline (reference sequence).